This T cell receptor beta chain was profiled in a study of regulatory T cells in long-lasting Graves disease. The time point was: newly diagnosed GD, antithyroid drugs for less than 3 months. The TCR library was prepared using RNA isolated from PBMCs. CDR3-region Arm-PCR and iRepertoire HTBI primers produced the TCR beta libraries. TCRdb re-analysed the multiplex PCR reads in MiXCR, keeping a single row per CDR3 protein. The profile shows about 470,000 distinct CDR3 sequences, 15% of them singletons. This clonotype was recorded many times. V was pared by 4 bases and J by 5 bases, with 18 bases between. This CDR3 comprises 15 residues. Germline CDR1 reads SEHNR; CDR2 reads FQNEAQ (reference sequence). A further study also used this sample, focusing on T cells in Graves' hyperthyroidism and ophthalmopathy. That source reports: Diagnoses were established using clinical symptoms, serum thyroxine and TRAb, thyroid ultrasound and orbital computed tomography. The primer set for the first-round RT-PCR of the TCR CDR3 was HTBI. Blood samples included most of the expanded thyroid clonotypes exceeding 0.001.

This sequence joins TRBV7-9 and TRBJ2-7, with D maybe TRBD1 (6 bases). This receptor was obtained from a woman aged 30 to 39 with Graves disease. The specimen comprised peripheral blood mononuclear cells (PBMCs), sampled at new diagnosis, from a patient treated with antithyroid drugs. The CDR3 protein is CASSYPRGRPNEQYF. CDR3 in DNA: TGTGCCAGCAGCTACCCCAGGGGCCGGCCTAACGAGCAGTACTTC.